This T cell receptor (beta chain) came from a study of shared clonotypes between healthy human individuals (TCRdb year 2020). Turning to the overall study: A few men and a couple of women, aged 18 to 49 years, made up the cohort. For each donor, CD4 naive and CD4 memory were each given three plates, CD8 naive was given two plates, and CD8 memory was given one plate. To estimate repertoire size and how much clonotypes are shared between individuals, the study performed deep sequencing of blood TCR repertoires from about 5 healthy adults. Libraries were prepared and TCR repertoires were sequenced by different laboratories using diverse techniques, in order to increase sequencing depth and limit assay-specific biases. Per donor, leukapheresis produced somewhere between about 0.94 and 9.5 billion PBMCs. On the study overall, not on this receptor specifically: The small number of donors limited the genetic and exposure-history diversity represented. Across several donors, approximately 5% of naive CD4, approximately 3.6% of naive CD8, approximately 2.5% of memory CD4, and 0.4% of memory CD8 clonotypes were shared. Compared with non-shared clonotypes, the clonotypes found in all four sorted-subset donors had higher generation probabilities. Rarefaction of sorted-subset datasets indicated incomplete sequencing despite the large sequencing depth. Sampling was restricted to blood, and TCR repertoires in tissues likely differ from the TCR repertoires found in blood. Estimated clonotype richness was generally larger for naive than for memory subsets. Pairwise subsampling indicated that sequencing depth was expected to affect the degree of clonotype sharing among donors.

This clone was detected only once. The antigen this receptor binds is unknown. The sample holds no much larger clone one base away, and base qualities are not on file. Other DNA variants within this sample encode the same CDR3. Using the deep immunoSEQ assay, multiplex PCR amplified TCR CDR3 regions from genomic DNA. Extracted genomic DNA from each cell subset was distributed evenly across all wells of several immunoSEQ 96-well plates, and each plate was treated as a replicate. For sorted subsets, each replicate PCR was loaded with 200 ng genomic DNA, equivalent to about 33,000 T cell genomes. Purified libraries were quantified with a Qubit 3.0 fluorometer, sized on a Bioanalyzer 2100, and re-quantified with the KAPA Library Quantification kit. Each immunoSEQ 96-well plate was sequenced on its own single-read 150-cycle Illumina NextSeq 550 flow cell. The paper's data handling went like this. Because the immunoSEQ output included only junctional sequences and no quality scores, the filtering could not be the same as the filtering used for full-length reads. To assign V/J genes and CDR3, sequences were annotated using PyIR, a Python wrapper for IgBLAST v1.9, with IMGT germline references. Reads with weak V/J assignments (E-value above 1e-6), missing CDR3, stop codons, out-of-frame junctions, or ambiguous translated residues were removed. V3J clonotypes were defined as sequences sharing an identical inferred V gene, J gene, and CDR3 amino acid sequence. To compute the percentage overlap between repertoires, the number of shared unique clonotypes was divided by the size of the smaller repertoire. Three approaches were used to assess repertoire richness: RTK rarefaction, the Chao1 estimator, and Recon v2.1 estimates of unobserved clonotypes. Generation probabilities for all TCRbeta clonotypes obtained by the gDNA method from a handful of donors were computed using OLGA. Not all clones reach the TCRdb copy of this immuneACCESS table, which keeps in-frame sequences only. Checked studies attribute under half of the gap to unresolved V genes and leave the rest unexplained. That table is the source of V, J and clone size, and D and trimming were worked out from the DNA. The sample yields approximately 2.3 million clones; approximately 93% were counted once. The ten largest make up 0.35% to 0.45% of the sample.

Including cysteine and phenylalanine, the CDR3 has 10 amino acids. This entry keeps only the CDR3 DNA: 30 bases, framed from base 1. The junction shows trimming of 9 bases on V and 8 bases on J, and the gene matches do not reach 3 bases of it. The germline V gene encodes CDR1 LNHDA and CDR2 SQIVND (reference sequence). The donors were healthy, HIV-negative adults who had no recently reported acute infections or vaccinations. Every donor was a Caucasian adult residing in Nashville, Tennessee, USA. CD4+ T cells were enriched through magnetic negative selection, after which naive cells were positively selected on CD45RA and the remaining negative fraction served as the memory subset. Blood was collected by leukapheresis, and PBMCs were isolated by Ficoll-Histopaque density gradient centrifugation and then cryopreserved in liquid nitrogen vapor phase. Purity and quantity of every magnetically sorted T cell population were checked by analytical flow cytometry. Genomic DNA was isolated from every sorted fraction and measured by UV absorbance on a Nanodrop 2000c.

Sequencing was done on a sample of naive CD4+ T cells from PBMCs. The sample's cell subset or site, from its label and the paper: CD45RA+ positively selected. The TCR sequence derives from a man younger than 30 in good health. Some clones in this sample may be carry-over from other donors' samples. The V and J segments used are TRBV19 and TRBJ1-2, with TRBD1 matching 7 junction bases. The CDR3 region: CASRGSGYTF. The DNA is TGTGCCAGCAGGGGGTCGGGCTACACCTTC.